The 27 T cell receptor beta chains given below trace back to one sample, sequenced in a study of cytomegalovirus exposure and HLA in healthy donors. Primers for the PCR totalled 60 Vbeta and 13 Jbeta. Measured with immunoSEQ multiplex PCR; TCRdb has only the in-frame clones, and not every one. Here the sample spans around 150,000 clones, roughly 76% being singletons. Sample: PBMCs. All receptors come from a woman aged 50 to 60 in good health and CMV-seronegative.

This clone was seen only once. The J gene is TRBJ2-5, the V gene TRBV18; TRBD2 is a possible D gene (6 bases). Trimming took off 2 bases at V and 3 bases at J, with 10 bases between the two ends. There are 14 residues in the CDR3. Germline assignment: CDR1 KGHSH and CDR2 LQKENI. In DNA form, the CDR3 reads TGTGCCAGCTCACCAGTAGGAGGGGAAGAGACCCAGTACTTC. Translated: CASSPVGGEETQYF.

This clone was found a few times. The chain couples TRBV27 to TRBJ2-7, with a weak D call TRBD1 (6 bases). The CDR3 consists of 17 residues. CDR1 MNHEY and CDR2 SMNVEV come from the germline V gene (reference sequence). The V end was cut by 4 bases, the J end by 3 bases, with 22 bases between. CDR3 residues: CASSYGAFISTGYEQYF. CDR3 DNA: TGTGCCAGCAGTTATGGGGCCTTCATCTCGACAGGCTACGAGCAGTACTTC.

This clone occurred a few times. The chain joins TRBV29-1 to TRBJ1-1; D possibly corresponds to TRBD1 (6 bases). The CDR3 loop spans 13 amino acids. V dropped 2 bases and J dropped 5 bases, with 12 bases sitting between them. CDR1 is SQVTM and CDR2 is ANQGSEA in the germline V gene. The CDR3 sequence: CSVEQGKYTEAFF. In nucleotides, the CDR3 is TGCAGCGTTGAACAGGGGAAGTATACTGAAGCTTTCTTT.

This chain links TRBV18 with TRBJ1-1, with 9 positions matching TRBD1. J was trimmed by 8 bases and V by 2 bases; bases with no gene match: 6. Germline loops: CDR1 KGHSH, CDR2 LQKENI. This CDR3 is built from 14 residues. CDR3 sequence (DNA): TGTGCCAGCTCACCAGGGACAGGGAAAAGGGAAGCTTTCTTT. Translation: CASSPGTGKREAFF.

The chain has TRBV4-1 and TRBJ1-5; possibly TRBD1 for D (5 bases). V shed 2 bases and J shed 4 bases, with 9 bases lying between them. The germline gives CDR1 MGHRA, CDR2 YSYEKL. The CDR3 has 14 amino acids. The CDR3 nucleotides are TGCGCCAGCAGCCAAAGTCAGGGTAATCAGCCCCAGCATTTT. This sequence encodes CASSQSQGNQPQHF.

The chain joins TRBV6-5 to TRBJ2-3; 10 positions match TRBD2. Germline V gives CDR1 MNHEY, CDR2 SVGAGI. V lost 3 bases, J lost 6 bases, and 3 bases stayed unmatched. The CDR3 is 14 amino acids. The DNA of the CDR3 is TGTGCCAGCAGTTATCAGCGGGAGGGGGATACGCAGTATTTT. Amino acids: CASSYQREGDTQYF.

Only a few counts were recorded for this clone. This chain connects TRBV7-2 to TRBJ2-3; D unresolved. Germline CDR1 SGHTA, CDR2 FQGNSA. The CDR3 sequence is 14 residues long. V dropped 0 bases and J dropped 0 bases, with 4 bases sitting between them. The CDR3 DNA follows: TGTGCCAGCAGCTTAGCGAGGAGCACAGATACGCAGTATTTT. The encoded protein is CASSLARSTDTQYF.

V gene TRBV4-2 combines with J gene TRBJ1-1; no reliable D call. V was cut by 1 base and J by 2 bases, with 5 bases left in between. Germline CDR1 is LGHNA and CDR2 is YNFKEQ. The CDR3 contains 13 residues. The CDR3 bases are TGTGCCAGCAGCCAAGTGTCAAACACTGAAGCTTTCTTT. This codes for CASSQVSNTEAFF.

The chain carries TRBV5-8 and TRBJ1-3, with a tentative D call TRBD1 (6 bases). The germline gives CDR1 SGHTS, CDR2 YDEGEE. The CDR3 loop spans 16 amino acids. With 0 bases removed from V and 2 bases from J, the gap between germline ends came to 12 bases. The chain's CDR3 is CASSLGRDTPGNTIYF. CDR3 in DNA: TGTGCCAGCAGCTTGGGACGGGACACTCCTGGAAACACCATATATTTT.

The J gene is TRBJ2-7, the V gene TRBV7-9, with 8 bases that match TRBD2. V lost 5 bases, J lost 10 bases, and 4 bases stayed unmatched. Germline loops: CDR1 SEHNR, CDR2 FQNEAQ (reference sequence). CDR3 size: 11 residues. The CDR3 spells CASSRGGLQYF. The CDR3 DNA sequence: TGTGCCAGCAGCCGGGGGGGTCTACAGTACTTC.

J is TRBJ2-1 and V is TRBV5-6; 8 bases align to TRBD2. CDR3 length equals 16 residues. The V gene's germline CDR1 is SGHDT and CDR2 YYEEEE. V shed 2 bases and J 3 bases; nucleotides not matched to a gene: 7. In DNA form, the CDR3 reads TGTGCCAGCAGCTTTGGGCGGGGGGAAATCTACAATGAGCAGTTCTTC. Translating it yields CASSFGRGEIYNEQFF.

This clone was picked up one time. The gene calls are TRBV11-2 and TRBJ2-3; 7 bases are shared with TRBD1. Germline V gene sequence: CDR1 SGHAT, CDR2 FQNNGV. With V trimmed by 5 bases and J by 1 base, 3 bases remained unmatched. The length of the CDR3 is 14 residues. CDR3 DNA sequence: TGTGCCAGCAGCACAACAGGGGGCACAGATACGCAGTATTTT. Protein: CASSTTGGTDTQYF.

This chain uses TRBV7-9 with TRBJ1-4; a possible D gene is TRBD1 (6 bases). V gave up 2 bases and J gave up 3 bases, with 19 bases separating them. There are 18 residues in the CDR3. CDR1 is SEHNR and CDR2 is FQNEAQ in the germline V gene (reference sequence). This CDR3 reads CASSLPPSGALPNEKLFF. The CDR3 nucleotides read TGTGCCAGCAGCTTACCTCCCTCAGGGGCCTTACCTAATGAAAAACTGTTTTTT. The full variable domain, in which reference TRBV7-9 and TRBJ1-4 provide the parts outside the CDR3, is DTGVSQNPRHKITKRGQNVTFRCDPISEHNRLYWYRQTLGQGPEFLTYFQNEAQLEKSRLLSDRFSAERPKGSFSTLEIQRTEQGDSAMYLCASSLPPSGALPNEKLFFGSGTQLSVL.

The rearrangement joins TRBV5-6 to TRBJ2-1, with a weak D call TRBD2 (6 bases). The germline V gene encodes CDR1 SGHDT and CDR2 YYEEEE. The CDR3 loop spans 15 amino acids. V was trimmed by 4 bases and J by 8 bases, leaving 19 bases between them. The CDR3 DNA is TGTGCCAGCAGCCAGGACTACCTCCCGAGAGATGAGCAGTTCTTC. This codes for CASSQDYLPRDEQFF.

The CDR3 region is CASTLLEGTEAFF. The CDR3 nucleotides are TGTGCCAGCACCCTCCTAGAGGGTACCGAAGCTTTCTTT. The chain recombines TRBV6-1 with TRBJ1-1; D is undetermined. CDR3 size: 13 residues. The ends were cut back, 7 bases at V and 8 bases at J, with 17 bases in the middle. CDR1 is MNHNS, CDR2 SASEGT, per germline.

CDR3 in DNA: TGTGCCAGCTCACCATTGGGACAGGGTTTATCGAGAGAGCAGTACTTC. It specifies CASSPLGQGLSREQYF. The chain employs TRBV18 and TRBJ2-7; 9 nucleotides agree with TRBD1. The J segment lost 7 bases and the V segment lost 2 bases, leaving 12 bases of the junction unmatched. CDR1 is KGHSH and CDR2 is LQKENI in the germline V gene. This CDR3 region has 16 residues.

The chain combines TRBV5-4 with TRBJ1-6, with D possibly matching TRBD1 (5 bases). This CDR3 region has 14 residues. CDR1 is SGHNT, CDR2 YYREEE, per germline (reference sequence). Trimming took off 0 bases at V and 11 bases at J, with 12 bases between the two ends. CDR3 nucleotide sequence: TGTGCCAGCAGCTTGGCCGATTTAGGGGCACCCCTCCACTTT. It encodes CASSLADLGAPLHF.

The chain has TRBV15 and TRBJ1-3, with 7 bases identical to TRBD1. V shed 1 base and J 0 bases; nucleotides not matched to a gene: 0. Germline CDR1 reads LNHNV; CDR2 reads YYDKDF (reference sequence). CDR3 length equals 15 residues. The CDR3 is CATSRGDSSGNTIYF. In DNA, the CDR3 is TGTGCCACCAGCAGAGGGGACAGCTCTGGAAACACCATATATTTT.

This clone was picked up one time. The chain joins TRBV29-1 to TRBJ2-5; tentative D call: TRBD1 (6 bases). Trimming pared 4 bases from V and 4 bases from J, leaving 19 bases between. Germline CDR1 reads SQVTM; CDR2 reads ANQGSEA. The CDR3 loop spans 15 amino acids. CDR3 protein: CSVVGAGAWGETQYF. The CDR3, as DNA: TGCAGCGTTGTGGGCGCAGGGGCGTGGGGAGAGACCCAGTACTTC.

This clone was detected a few times. The rearrangement joins TRBV30 to TRBJ2-1; tentatively, D is TRBD2 (5 bases). The CDR3 runs 15 residues. Between the trimmed V and J ends, which lost 0 bases and 4 bases, there was a span of 13 bases. The V gene's germline CDR1 is GTSNPN and CDR2 SVGIG (reference sequence). CDR3 bases: TGTGCCTGGAGTGTACGTGCGGGCCTATACAATGAGCAGTTCTTC. Amino acids: CAWSVRAGLYNEQFF.

The chain combines TRBV5-4 with TRBJ2-5; D is ambiguous. With the DNA end fitting TRBJ2-7 better, the J assignment may be wrong. Per germline, CDR1 SGHNT and CDR2 YYREEE (reference sequence). This CDR3 contains 14 residues. CDR3 DNA: TGTGCCAGCAGCTCAAGACATGGGTCCTACGAGCAGTACTTC. Translated: CASSSRHGSYEQYF.

The V gene is TRBV5-1, the J gene TRBJ1-1; tentatively, D is TRBD1 (6 bases). Germline V CDR1 and CDR2: SGHRS, YFSETQ. CDR3 length: 15 amino acids. V lost 3 bases and J 0 bases, leaving 12 bases between the germline ends. The CDR3 reads CASSSGGQLNTEAFF. The CDR3, as DNA: TGCGCCAGCAGCTCTGGAGGACAGCTGAACACTGAAGCTTTCTTT.

The chain recombines TRBV6-5 with TRBJ1-3, with no clear D. CDR1 MNHEY and CDR2 SVGAGI come from the germline V gene. The CDR3 extends over 13 amino acids. V was shortened by 5 bases and J by 4 bases, with 9 bases between the two germline ends. The CDR3 DNA sequence: TGTGCCAGCAGTCCACCTCAGGGAAACACCATATATTTT. It encodes CASSPPQGNTIYF.

The chain employs TRBV28 and TRBJ1-1; perhaps TRBD1 as D (6 bases). The CDR3 spans 12 residues. Germline V gives CDR1 MDHEN, CDR2 SYDVKM. V dropped 2 bases and J dropped 7 bases, with 8 bases sitting between them. CDR3 nucleotides: TGTGCCAGCAGTTTAGGACAGCGTGAAGCTTTCTTT. Encoded protein: CASSLGQREAFF.

V usage is TRBV18 and J usage is TRBJ2-6; D is perhaps TRBD1 (5 bases). Trimming shortened V by 6 bases and J by 4 bases, and 13 bases separated the two germline ends. The CDR3 has 15 amino acids. Germline V gene lookup returns CDR1 KGHSH and CDR2 LQKENI. The CDR3 bases are TGTGCCAGCTCTGCAGGGCCTGGGGGGGCCAACGTCCTGACTTTC. Protein sequence: CASSAGPGGANVLTF.

The chain links TRBV29-1 to TRBJ2-1; 12 positions match TRBD2. CDR3 length: 14 amino acids. The V segment lost 4 bases and the J segment 6 bases; nucleotides outside the gene matches: 4. From germline, CDR1 is SQVTM and CDR2 ANQGSEA. Here the CDR3 DNA reads TGCAGCGTTGCAGGACTAGCGGGAATCAATGAGCAGTTCTTC. Its protein product is CSVAGLAGINEQFF.

The rearrangement uses TRBV7-2 and TRBJ1-2; D gene uncertain. V was pared by 3 bases and J by 5 bases, with 10 bases between. This CDR3 has 13 residues. CDR1 is SGHTA, CDR2 FQGNSA, per germline. The CDR3: CASSFSSGYGYTF. For the CDR3, the DNA is TGTGCCAGCAGCTTTTCTTCAGGATATGGCTACACCTTC.